The rows below give T cell receptor beta chains drawn from one sample of a study of cytotoxic CD8 clonotypes in ibrutinib-treated CLL. The assay was immunoSEQ multiplex PCR, and TCRdb's table has in-frame clones only and misses some. Among some 50,000 clones listed, 69% were seen once. The source was PBMCs, collected after 12 months of ibrutinib treatment. These receptors were collected from a human donor with chronic lymphocytic leukemia. CDR3s include the opening cysteine and the closing phenylalanine or tryptophan. D genes are given only for firm matches. Expanded clones get a size class; other rows say once, few or many, or leave the size out.

V gene: TRBV9; clone size: -; J gene: TRBJ2-4; D gene: -; CDR3 protein: CASSVDGHSGDIQYF; CDR3 DNA: TGTGCCAGCAGCGTAGATGGCCACTCGGGTGACATTCAGTACTTC
V gene: TRBV6-1; clone size: -; J gene: TRBJ2-5; D gene: -; CDR3 protein: CASIVQDTYQETQYF; CDR3 DNA: TGTGCCAGCATCGTCCAGGACACGTACCAAGAGACCCAGTACTTC
V gene: TRBV18; clone size: -; J gene: TRBJ1-2; D gene: -; CDR3 protein: CASSPPGTVYGYTF; CDR3 DNA: TGTGCCAGCTCACCGCCAGGGACCGTGTATGGCTACACCTTC
V gene: TRBV18; clone size: -; J gene: TRBJ2-1; D gene: TRBD2; CDR3 protein: CASSPPSRGGRWNEQFF; CDR3 DNA: TGTGCCAGCTCACCACCGTCGCGGGGGGGCCGGTGGAATGAGCAGTTCTTC
V gene: TRBV5-1; clone size: -; J gene: TRBJ1-4; D gene: TRBD1; CDR3 protein: CASTLQGGSEKLFF; CDR3 DNA: TGCGCCAGCACCCTTCAGGGGGGAAGTGAAAAACTGTTTTTT
V gene: TRBV5-1; clone size: -; J gene: TRBJ2-3; D gene: TRBD2; CDR3 protein: CASSSSSGSDTQYF; CDR3 DNA: TGCGCCAGCAGTTCGTCTAGCGGGTCAGATACGCAGTATTTT
V gene: TRBV5-4; clone size: -; J gene: TRBJ2-7; D gene: -; CDR3 protein: CASTLGGLGGYEQYF; CDR3 DNA: TGTGCCAGCACCTTGGGGGGCCTGGGTGGCTACGAGCAGTACTTC
V gene: TRBV14; clone size: medium-sized; J gene: TRBJ2-1; D gene: -; CDR3 protein: CASSYREAYNEQFF; CDR3 DNA: TGTGCCAGCAGCTATAGGGAGGCCTACAATGAGCAGTTCTTC
V gene: TRBV7-9; clone size: -; J gene: TRBJ2-3; D gene: TRBD2; CDR3 protein: CASSLSRLAGAYSTDTQYF; CDR3 DNA: TGTGCCAGCAGCTTAAGTCGACTAGCGGGGGCCTATAGCACAGATACGCAGTATTTT
V gene: TRBV7-8; clone size: -; J gene: TRBJ2-1; D gene: -; CDR3 protein: CASSLGEGPKEQFF; CDR3 DNA: TGTGCCAGCAGCTTAGGAGAGGGACCTAAAGAGCAGTTCTTC
V gene: TRBV19; clone size: -; J gene: TRBJ1-4; D gene: -; CDR3 protein: CASSRAPRRTNGKLFF; CDR3 DNA: TGTGCCAGTAGTAGGGCCCCTCGACGGACTAACGGAAAACTGTTTTTT
V gene: TRBV7-3; clone size: few; J gene: TRBJ1-2; D gene: -; CDR3 protein: CASSFGPGDYGYTF; CDR3 DNA: TGTGCCAGCAGCTTTGGGCCAGGAGACTATGGCTACACCTTC
V gene: TRBV5-5; clone size: once; J gene: TRBJ2-3; D gene: TRBD2; CDR3 protein: CASSFSGVTDTQYF; CDR3 DNA: TGTGCCAGCAGCTTTAGCGGGGTGACAGATACGCAGTATTTT
V gene: TRBV7-2; clone size: few; J gene: TRBJ1-2; D gene: -; CDR3 protein: CASSLETLYGYTF; CDR3 DNA: TGTGCCAGCAGCTTAGAGACCCTCTATGGCTACACCTTC
V gene: TRBV27; clone size: -; J gene: TRBJ1-1; D gene: -; CDR3 protein: CASSSDRTEAFF; CDR3 DNA: TGTGCCAGCAGCTCGGACAGAACGGAAGCTTTCTTT
V gene: TRBV5-1; clone size: -; J gene: TRBJ1-4; D gene: -; CDR3 protein: CASSPPFIDKLFF; CDR3 DNA: TGCGCCAGCAGCCCCCCCTTTATAGACAAACTGTTTTTT
V gene: TRBV6-1; clone size: few; J gene: TRBJ2-3; D gene: TRBD2; CDR3 protein: CASSESTSAKSTDTQYF; CDR3 DNA: TGTGCCAGCAGTGAATCGACTAGCGCAAAGTCCACAGATACGCAGTATTTT
V gene: TRBV10-3; clone size: few; J gene: TRBJ1-2; D gene: TRBD1; CDR3 protein: CAISEGDSYGYTF; CDR3 DNA: TGTGCCATCAGTGAGGGGGACAGCTATGGCTACACCTTC
V gene: TRBV5-1; clone size: -; J gene: TRBJ2-7; D gene: -; CDR3 protein: CASSLDARGGYEQYF; CDR3 DNA: TGCGCCAGCAGCTTGGATGCCAGGGGGGGCTACGAGCAGTACTTC
V gene: TRBV5-4; clone size: few; J gene: TRBJ2-3; D gene: TRBD2; CDR3 protein: CASSLSGASSTDTQYF; CDR3 DNA: TGTGCCAGCAGCCTCAGCGGGGCGTCTAGCACAGATACGCAGTATTTT
V gene: TRBV4-3; clone size: -; J gene: TRBJ1-1; D gene: TRBD1; CDR3 protein: CASTQGTEAFF; CDR3 DNA: TGCGCCAGCACACAGGGGACTGAAGCTTTCTTT
V gene: TRBV9; clone size: -; J gene: TRBJ2-3; D gene: TRBD2; CDR3 protein: CASSATGTSGGSTDTQYF; CDR3 DNA: TGTGCCAGCAGCGCCACCGGGACTAGCGGGGGGAGCACAGATACGCAGTATTTT
V gene: TRBV6-4; clone size: -; J gene: TRBJ1-5; D gene: -; CDR3 protein: CASSASGGSNQPQHF; CDR3 DNA: TGTGCCAGCAGTGCCTCGGGGGGTAGCAATCAGCCCCAGCATTTT
V gene: TRBV2; clone size: -; J gene: TRBJ2-7; D gene: -; CDR3 protein: CASRLRTESYEQYF; CDR3 DNA: TGTGCCAGCAGACTAAGGACGGAGTCCTACGAGCAGTACTTC
V gene: TRBV5-4; clone size: once; J gene: TRBJ2-1; D gene: TRBD2; CDR3 protein: CASSLVLAGEDEQFF; CDR3 DNA: TGTGCCAGCAGCTTGGTGCTAGCGGGGGAAGATGAGCAGTTCTTC
V gene: TRBV29-1; clone size: -; J gene: TRBJ2-1; D gene: TRBD2; CDR3 protein: CSGRTSGGAGNEQFF; CDR3 DNA: TGCAGCGGGAGGACTAGCGGGGGGGCAGGGAATGAGCAGTTCTTC
V gene: TRBV7-2; clone size: once; J gene: TRBJ1-5; D gene: -; CDR3 protein: CASSLRVGSNQPQHF; CDR3 DNA: TGTGCCAGCAGCTTACGGGTCGGGAGCAATCAGCCCCAGCATTTT
V gene: TRBV18; clone size: -; J gene: TRBJ2-7; D gene: TRBD1; CDR3 protein: CASSMQGAFYEQYF; CDR3 DNA: TGTGCCAGCTCAATGCAGGGGGCTTTCTACGAGCAGTACTTC
V gene: TRBV5-4; clone size: -; J gene: TRBJ2-7; D gene: -; CDR3 protein: CASSLGGQSRYEQYF; CDR3 DNA: TGTGCCAGCAGCTTGGGCGGACAGAGTCGGTACGAGCAGTACTTC
V gene: TRBV6-1; clone size: -; J gene: TRBJ1-2; D gene: -; CDR3 protein: CASSEGLYGYTF; CDR3 DNA: TGTGCCAGCAGTGAGGGCCTCTATGGCTACACCTTC
V gene: TRBV20-1; clone size: -; J gene: TRBJ1-1; D gene: TRBD1; CDR3 protein: CSASITGAAFF; CDR3 DNA: TGCAGTGCTAGCATAACAGGGGCTGCTTTCTTT
V gene: TRBV30; clone size: -; J gene: TRBJ2-3; D gene: -; CDR3 protein: CAWSGGLTDTQYF; CDR3 DNA: TGTGCCTGGAGTGGGGGGCTTACAGATACGCAGTATTTT
V gene: TRBV4-2; clone size: -; J gene: TRBJ2-5; D gene: TRBD1; CDR3 protein: CASSHQAETGAETQYF; CDR3 DNA: TGTGCCAGCAGCCACCAAGCCGAGACAGGGGCAGAGACCCAGTACTTC
V gene: TRBV7-9; clone size: -; J gene: TRBJ1-2; D gene: -; CDR3 protein: CASSQLHNYGYTF; CDR3 DNA: TGTGCCAGCAGCCAGCTACATAACTATGGCTACACCTTC
V gene: TRBV7-9; clone size: -; J gene: TRBJ2-1; D gene: TRBD2; CDR3 protein: CASSQLAGFNEQFF; CDR3 DNA: TGTGCCAGCAGTCAGCTAGCGGGATTCAATGAGCAGTTCTTC
V gene: TRBV15; clone size: -; J gene: TRBJ2-5; D gene: -; CDR3 protein: CATSIRYQETQYF; CDR3 DNA: TGTGCCACCAGCATCAGGTACCAAGAGACCCAGTACTTC
V gene: TRBV6-5; clone size: -; J gene: TRBJ1-1; D gene: -; CDR3 protein: CASTGGSNTEAFF; CDR3 DNA: TGTGCCAGTACCGGGGGGTCCAACACTGAAGCTTTCTTT